Listed below are T cell receptor beta chains from one sample, sequenced in a study of OX40 agonist ivuxolimab in advanced cancers. The protocol was immunoSEQ multiplex PCR, while the TCRdb copy is restricted to in-frame clones and leaves out a portion. Among tens of thousands of clones listed, around 89% were seen once. Sequenced material: CD4+ or CD8+ T cells sorted from blood, taken in a trial of the OX40 agonist ivuxolimab. The source of these receptors is an adult with an advanced solid tumor such as melanoma, head and neck, liver or kidney cancer. The CDR3 runs from the conserved cysteine through the conserved F or W. Fields, in order: V gene, CDR3 length, CDR3 protein.

V: TRBV28; length: 13; CDR3: CASSPGENYGYTF
V: TRBV5-1; length: 14; CDR3: CASTLSGTTDTQYF
V: TRBV5-1; length: 15; CDR3: CASSLGPFSYNEQFF
V: TRBV11-2; length: 15; CDR3: CASSLDFASTGTVLF
V: TRBV7-9; length: 16; CDR3: CASSLISGLGTGELFF
V: TRBV5-4; length: 17; CDR3: CASSRTFGQGAAGELFF
V: TRBV5-1; length: 16; CDR3: CASSSRTGASTDTQYF
V: TRBV6-1; length: 13; CDR3: CASSDRGMQPQHF
V: TRBV7-6; length: 17; CDR3: CASSLATSDSSYNEQFF
V: TRBV19; length: 16; CDR3: CASSIGFGFPGVTQYF
V: TRBV5-4; length: 16; CDR3: CASTGAGGSRNTEAFF
V: TRBV28; length: 15; CDR3: CASINNPVSGNTIYF
V: TRBV5-1; length: 13; CDR3: CASSFGLQETQYF
V: TRBV6-6; length: 16; CDR3: CASSYLAGGLTGELFF
V: TRBV19; length: 15; CDR3: CASSTGTSAANEQFF
V: TRBV2; length: 13; CDR3: CASSGDIGVGQYF
V: TRBV15; length: 18; CDR3: CATSEVLRLLVDNEKLFF
V: TRBV7-6; length: 15; CDR3: CASSLGTSGAHEQYF
V: TRBV28; length: 13; CDR3: CASSPGQRVQAFF
V: TRBV28; length: 15; CDR3: CASSRQGVGEQPQHF
V: TRBV27; length: 12; CDR3: CASSSGRYEQYF
V: TRBV7-9; length: 14; CDR3: CASNLRTPSNEQFF
V: TRBV28; length: 14; CDR3: CASSLTGSHQPQHF
V: TRBV19; length: 14; CDR3: CASGDILIGTEAFF
V: TRBV19; length: 17; CDR3: CASSILQTATTNEKLFF
V: TRBV2; length: 14; CDR3: CASTVQGADEKLFF
V: TRBV9; length: 16; CDR3: CASSVDGLAGRYEQYF
V: TRBV28; length: 16; CDR3: CASSLSTGVRNTEAFF
V: TRBV5-8; length: 15; CDR3: CASSLGESFNEKLFF
V: TRBV6-5; length: 15; CDR3: CASSYYTGTNTEAFF
V: TRBV4-1; length: 17; CDR3: CASSRLAGTRGTDTQYF
V: TRBV5-1; length: 17; CDR3: CASSLEDTIGGGNEQFF
V: TRBV15; length: 16; CDR3: CATSRGQRAFYNEQFF